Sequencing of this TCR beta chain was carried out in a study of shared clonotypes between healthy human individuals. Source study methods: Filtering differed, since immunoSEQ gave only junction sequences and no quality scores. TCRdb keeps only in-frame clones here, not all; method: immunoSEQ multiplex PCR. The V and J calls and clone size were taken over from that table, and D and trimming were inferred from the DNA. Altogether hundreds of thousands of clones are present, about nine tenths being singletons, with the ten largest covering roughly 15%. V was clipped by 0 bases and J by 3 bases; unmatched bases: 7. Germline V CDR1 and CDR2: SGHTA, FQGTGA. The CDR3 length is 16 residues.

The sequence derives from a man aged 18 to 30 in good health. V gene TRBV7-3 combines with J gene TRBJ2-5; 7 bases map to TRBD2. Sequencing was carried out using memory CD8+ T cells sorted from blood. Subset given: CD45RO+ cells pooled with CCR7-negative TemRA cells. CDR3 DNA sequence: TGTGCCAGCAGCTTAACGTTTGGGGAGGGAAAAGAGACCCAGTACTTC. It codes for CASSLTFGEGKETQYF.